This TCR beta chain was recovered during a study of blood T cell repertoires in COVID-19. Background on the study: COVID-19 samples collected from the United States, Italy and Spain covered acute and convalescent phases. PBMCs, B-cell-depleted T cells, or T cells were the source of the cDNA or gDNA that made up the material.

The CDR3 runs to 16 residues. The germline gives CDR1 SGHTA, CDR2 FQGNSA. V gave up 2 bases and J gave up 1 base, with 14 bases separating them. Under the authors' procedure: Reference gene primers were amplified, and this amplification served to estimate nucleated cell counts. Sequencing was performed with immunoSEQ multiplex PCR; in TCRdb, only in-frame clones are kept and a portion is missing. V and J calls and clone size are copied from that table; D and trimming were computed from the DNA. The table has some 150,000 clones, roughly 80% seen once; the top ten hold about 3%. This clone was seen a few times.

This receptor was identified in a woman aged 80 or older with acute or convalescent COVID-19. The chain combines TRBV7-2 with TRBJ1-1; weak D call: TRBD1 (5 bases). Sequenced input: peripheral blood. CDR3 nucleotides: TGTGCCAGCAGCTTAACCTCAGGGCTCCAGAACACTGAAGCTTTCTTT. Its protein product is CASSLTSGLQNTEAFF.